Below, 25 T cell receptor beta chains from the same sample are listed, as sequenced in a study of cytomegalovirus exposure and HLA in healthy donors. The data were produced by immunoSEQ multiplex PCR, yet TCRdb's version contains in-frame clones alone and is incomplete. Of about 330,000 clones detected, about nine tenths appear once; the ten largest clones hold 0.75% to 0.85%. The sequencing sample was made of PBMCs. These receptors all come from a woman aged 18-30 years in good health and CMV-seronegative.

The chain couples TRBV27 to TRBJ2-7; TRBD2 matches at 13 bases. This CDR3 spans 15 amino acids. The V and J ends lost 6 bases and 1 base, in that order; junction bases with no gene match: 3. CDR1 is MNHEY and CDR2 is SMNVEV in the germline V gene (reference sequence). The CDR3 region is CASRTSGRASYEQYF. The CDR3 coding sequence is TGTGCCAGCAGAACTAGCGGGAGGGCGTCCTACGAGCAGTACTTC.

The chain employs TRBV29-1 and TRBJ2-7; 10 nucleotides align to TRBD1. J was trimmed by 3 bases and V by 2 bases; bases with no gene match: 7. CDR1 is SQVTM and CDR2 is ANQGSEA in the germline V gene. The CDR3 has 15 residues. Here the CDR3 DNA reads TGCAGCGTTGAAATGGACAGGGGGAGAGTCTACGAGCAGTACTTC. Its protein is CSVEMDRGRVYEQYF.

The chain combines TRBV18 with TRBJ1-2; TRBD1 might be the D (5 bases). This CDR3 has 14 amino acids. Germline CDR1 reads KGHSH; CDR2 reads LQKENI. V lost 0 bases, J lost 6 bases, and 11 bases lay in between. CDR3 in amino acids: CASSPPQGLDGYTF. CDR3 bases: TGTGCCAGCTCACCACCCCAGGGCTTGGATGGCTACACCTTC.

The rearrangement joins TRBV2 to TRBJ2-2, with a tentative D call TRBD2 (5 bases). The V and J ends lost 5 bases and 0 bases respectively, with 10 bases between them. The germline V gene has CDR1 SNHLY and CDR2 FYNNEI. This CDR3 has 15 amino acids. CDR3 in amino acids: CASSLTGTNTGELFF. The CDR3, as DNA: TGTGCCAGCAGTCTGACCGGGACGAACACCGGGGAGCTGTTTTTT.

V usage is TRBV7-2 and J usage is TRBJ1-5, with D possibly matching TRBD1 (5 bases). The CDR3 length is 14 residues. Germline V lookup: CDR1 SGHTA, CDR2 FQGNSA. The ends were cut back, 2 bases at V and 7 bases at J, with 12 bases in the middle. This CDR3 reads CASSLLGARQPQHF. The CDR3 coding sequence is TGTGCCAGCAGCTTATTAGGGGCGAGACAGCCCCAGCATTTT.

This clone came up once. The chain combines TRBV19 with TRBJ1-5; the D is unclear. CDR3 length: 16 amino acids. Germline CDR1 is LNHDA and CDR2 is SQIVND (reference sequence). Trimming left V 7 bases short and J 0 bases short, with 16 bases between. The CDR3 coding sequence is TGTGCCAGTATGGAGGGCAGGACTTATAGCAATCAGCCCCAGCATTTT. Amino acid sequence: CASMEGRTYSNQPQHF.

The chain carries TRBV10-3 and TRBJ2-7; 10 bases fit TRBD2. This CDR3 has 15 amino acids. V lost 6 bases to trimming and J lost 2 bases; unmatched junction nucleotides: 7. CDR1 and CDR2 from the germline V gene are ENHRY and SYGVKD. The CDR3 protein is CAIRPSSGGPYEQYF. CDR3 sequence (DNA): TGTGCCATCAGGCCATCTAGCGGGGGTCCCTACGAGCAGTACTTC.

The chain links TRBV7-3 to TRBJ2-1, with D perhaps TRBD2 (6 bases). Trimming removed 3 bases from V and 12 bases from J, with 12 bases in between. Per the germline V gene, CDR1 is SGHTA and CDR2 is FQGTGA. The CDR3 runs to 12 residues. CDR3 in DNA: TGTGCCAGCAGCTTTGTAGGAGGGCGGCAGTTCTTC. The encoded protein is CASSFVGGRQFF.

The CDR3 sequence is CASSLGLAEVNEQFF. As DNA, the CDR3 is TGTGCCAGCAGCTTAGGCCTAGCGGAAGTCAATGAGCAGTTCTTC. This chain uses TRBV11-3 with TRBJ2-1, with TRBD2 identical over 7 bases. The CDR3 spans 15 residues. Germline trimming cut 1 base from V and 6 bases from J; bases unmatched to any gene: 6. The V gene's germline CDR1 is SGHNT and CDR2 YENEEA.

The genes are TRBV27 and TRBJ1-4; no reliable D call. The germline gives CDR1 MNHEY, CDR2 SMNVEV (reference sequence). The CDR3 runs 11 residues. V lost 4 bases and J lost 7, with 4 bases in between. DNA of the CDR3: TGTGCCAGCAGTTACGGTGAAAAACTGTTTTTT. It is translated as CASSYGEKLFF.

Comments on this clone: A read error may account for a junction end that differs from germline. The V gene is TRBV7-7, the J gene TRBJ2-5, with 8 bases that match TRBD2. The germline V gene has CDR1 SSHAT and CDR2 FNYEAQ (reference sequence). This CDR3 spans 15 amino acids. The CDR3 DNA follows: TGTGCTAGCAGCTCCATGACACTAGCGGAAGAGACCCAGTACTTC. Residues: CASSSMTLAEETQYF. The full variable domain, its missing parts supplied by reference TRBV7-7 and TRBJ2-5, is GAGVSQSPRYKVTKRGQDVTLRCDPISSHATLYWYQQALGQGPEFLTYFNYEAQPDKSGLPSDRFSAERPEGSISTLTIQRTEQRDSAMYRCASSSMTLAEETQYFGPGTRLLVL.

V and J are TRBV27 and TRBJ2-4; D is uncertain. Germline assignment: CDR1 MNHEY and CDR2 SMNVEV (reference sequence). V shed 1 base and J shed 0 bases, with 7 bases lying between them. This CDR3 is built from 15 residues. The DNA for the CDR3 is TGTGCCAGCAGTTTATGGGCAGGAGCCAAAAACATTCAGTACTTC. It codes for CASSLWAGAKNIQYF.

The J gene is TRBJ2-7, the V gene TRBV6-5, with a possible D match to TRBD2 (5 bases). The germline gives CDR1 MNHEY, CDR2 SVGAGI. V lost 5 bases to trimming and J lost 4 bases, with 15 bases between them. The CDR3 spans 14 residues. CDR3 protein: CASSADRDGYEQYF. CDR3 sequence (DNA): TGTGCCAGCAGTGCCGACCGGGATGGGTACGAGCAGTACTTC.

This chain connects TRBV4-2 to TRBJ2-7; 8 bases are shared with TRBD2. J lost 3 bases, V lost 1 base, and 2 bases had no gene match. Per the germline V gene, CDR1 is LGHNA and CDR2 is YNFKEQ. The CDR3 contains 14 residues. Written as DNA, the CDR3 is TGTGCCAGCAGCCAAGGACTAGCGCGCTACGAGCAGTACTTC. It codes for CASSQGLARYEQYF.

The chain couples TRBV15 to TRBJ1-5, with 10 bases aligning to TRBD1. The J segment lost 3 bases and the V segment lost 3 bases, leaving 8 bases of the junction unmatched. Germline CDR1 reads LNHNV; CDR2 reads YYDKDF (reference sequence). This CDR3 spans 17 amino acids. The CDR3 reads CATSRRPGQGYNQPQHF. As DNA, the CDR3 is TGTGCCACCAGCAGGCGACCGGGACAGGGGTACAATCAGCCCCAGCATTTT.

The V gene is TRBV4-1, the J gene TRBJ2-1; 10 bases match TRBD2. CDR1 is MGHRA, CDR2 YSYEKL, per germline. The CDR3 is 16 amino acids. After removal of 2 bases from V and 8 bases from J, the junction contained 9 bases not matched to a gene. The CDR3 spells CASSQFKGLARDEQFF. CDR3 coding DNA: TGCGCCAGCAGCCAATTTAAGGGACTAGCGAGGGATGAGCAGTTCTTC.

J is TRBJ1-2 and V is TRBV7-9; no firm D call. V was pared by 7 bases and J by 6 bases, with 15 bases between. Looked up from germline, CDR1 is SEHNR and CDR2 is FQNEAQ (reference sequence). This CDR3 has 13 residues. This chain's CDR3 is CASINAEGHGYTF. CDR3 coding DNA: TGTGCCAGCATCAATGCTGAGGGCCATGGCTACACCTTC.

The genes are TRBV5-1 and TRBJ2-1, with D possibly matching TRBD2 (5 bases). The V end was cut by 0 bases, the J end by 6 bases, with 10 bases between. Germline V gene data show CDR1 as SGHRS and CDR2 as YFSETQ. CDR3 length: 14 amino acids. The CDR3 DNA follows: TGCGCCAGCAGCTTGGGGGAGTACCGCAATGAGCAGTTCTTC. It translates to CASSLGEYRNEQFF. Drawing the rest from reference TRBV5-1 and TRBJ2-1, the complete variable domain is KAGVTQTPRYLIKTRGQQVTLSCSPISGHRSVSWYQQTPGQGLQFLFEYFSETQRNKGNFPGRFSGRQFSNSRSEMNVSTLELGDSALYLCASSLGEYRNEQFFGPGTRLTVL.

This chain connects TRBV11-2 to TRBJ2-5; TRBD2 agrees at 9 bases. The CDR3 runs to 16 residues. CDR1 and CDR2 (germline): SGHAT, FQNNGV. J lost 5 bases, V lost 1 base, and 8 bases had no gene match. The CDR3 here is CASSLVAGAAWETQYF. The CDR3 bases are TGTGCCAGCAGCTTAGTAGCGGGAGCAGCATGGGAGACCCAGTACTTC.

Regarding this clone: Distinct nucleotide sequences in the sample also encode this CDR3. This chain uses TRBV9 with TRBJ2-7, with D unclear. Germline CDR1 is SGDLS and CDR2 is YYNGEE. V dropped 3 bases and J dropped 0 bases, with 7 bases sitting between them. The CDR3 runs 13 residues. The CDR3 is CASSGGGSYEQYF. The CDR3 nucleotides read TGTGCCAGCAGCGGAGGTGGCTCCTACGAGCAGTACTTC.

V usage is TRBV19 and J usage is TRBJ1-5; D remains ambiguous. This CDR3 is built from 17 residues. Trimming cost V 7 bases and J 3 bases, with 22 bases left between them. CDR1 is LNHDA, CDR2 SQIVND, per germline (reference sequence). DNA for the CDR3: TGTGCCAGTACCCCATCCGGGTCCCCCTTCAACAATCAGCCCCAGCATTTT. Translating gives CASTPSGSPFNNQPQHF.

CDR3 nucleotide sequence: TGTGCCAGCAGTGCTCGCAGGGGGATGAACACTGAAGCTTTCTTT. Translating it yields CASSARRGMNTEAFF. The chain combines TRBV28 with TRBJ1-1, with 7 positions matching TRBD1. The CDR3 spans 15 residues. V was pared by 5 bases and J by 0 bases, with 6 bases of the junction left unmatched. Germline CDR1 and CDR2: MDHEN and SYDVKM.

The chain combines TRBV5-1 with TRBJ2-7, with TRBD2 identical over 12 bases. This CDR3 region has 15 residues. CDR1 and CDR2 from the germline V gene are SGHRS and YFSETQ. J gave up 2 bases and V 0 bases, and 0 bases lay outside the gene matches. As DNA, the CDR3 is TGCGCCAGCAGCTTGGCTAGCGGGAGGGCCTACGAGCAGTACTTC. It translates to CASSLASGRAYEQYF.

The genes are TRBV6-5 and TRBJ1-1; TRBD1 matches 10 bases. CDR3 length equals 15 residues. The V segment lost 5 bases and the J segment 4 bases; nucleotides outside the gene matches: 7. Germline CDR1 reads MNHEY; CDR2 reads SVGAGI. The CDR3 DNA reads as TGTGCCAGCAGTCTCGGACAGGGGGTTGGCACTGAAGCTTTCTTT. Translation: CASSLGQGVGTEAFF.

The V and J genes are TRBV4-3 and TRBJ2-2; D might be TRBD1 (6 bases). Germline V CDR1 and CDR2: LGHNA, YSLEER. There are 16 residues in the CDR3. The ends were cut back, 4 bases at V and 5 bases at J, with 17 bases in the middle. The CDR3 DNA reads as TGCGCCAGCAGCCGGGCTACAGGGTCGGGGACCGGGGAGCTGTTTTTT. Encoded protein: CASSRATGSGTGELFF.